One and the same sample provided the 2 T cell receptor beta chains below, sequenced in a study of shared clonotypes between healthy human individuals. Sequencing was performed with immunoSEQ multiplex PCR; in TCRdb, only in-frame clones are kept and a portion is missing. The sample lists fewer than 3 million clones, around 93% occurring once. Sequencing used naive CD4+ T cells from PBMCs. As for subset: CD45RA+ positively selected. The receptors shown here come from a man aged 18 to 30 in good health. Some clones in this sample may be carry-over from other donors' samples.

The V call is TRBV27, the J call TRBJ1-1, with D perhaps TRBD1 (6 bases). The V gene's germline CDR1 is MNHEY and CDR2 SMNVEV (reference sequence). The CDR3 runs to 16 residues. Trimming removed 8 bases from V and 1 base from J, with 20 bases in between. The DNA of the CDR3 is TGTGCCAGCTCGGGGGGCGGATTTGGGTCGAACACTGAAGCTTTCTTT. Translated, it gives CASSGGGFGSNTEAFF.

CDR3 sequence reads: CASSQQGGQGASETQYF. CDR3 sequence (DNA): TGCGCCAGCAGCCAACAAGGGGGACAGGGGGCTTCAGAGACCCAGTACTTC. V and J are TRBV4-1 and TRBJ2-5, with 12 positions matching TRBD1. Germline V gene lookup returns CDR1 MGHRA and CDR2 YSYEKL. Trimming removed 2 bases from V and 4 bases from J; junction bases left unmatched: 8. The CDR3 extends over 17 amino acids.